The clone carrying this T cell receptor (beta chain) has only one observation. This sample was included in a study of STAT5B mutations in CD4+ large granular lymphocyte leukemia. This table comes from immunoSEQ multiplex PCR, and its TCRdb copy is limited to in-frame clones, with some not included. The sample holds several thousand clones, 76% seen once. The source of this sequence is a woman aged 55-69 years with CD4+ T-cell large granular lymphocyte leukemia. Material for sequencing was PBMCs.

The CDR3 here is CASSLYGQSEQFF. CDR3 in DNA: TGCGCCAGCAGCTTGTATGGCCAGAGTGAGCAGTTCTTC. This rearrangement joins TRBV5-1 to TRBJ2-1; no reliable D call. The V end was cut by 1 base, the J end by 9 bases, with 11 bases between. The CDR3 contains 13 residues. Germline lookup yields CDR1 SGHRS and CDR2 YFSETQ.